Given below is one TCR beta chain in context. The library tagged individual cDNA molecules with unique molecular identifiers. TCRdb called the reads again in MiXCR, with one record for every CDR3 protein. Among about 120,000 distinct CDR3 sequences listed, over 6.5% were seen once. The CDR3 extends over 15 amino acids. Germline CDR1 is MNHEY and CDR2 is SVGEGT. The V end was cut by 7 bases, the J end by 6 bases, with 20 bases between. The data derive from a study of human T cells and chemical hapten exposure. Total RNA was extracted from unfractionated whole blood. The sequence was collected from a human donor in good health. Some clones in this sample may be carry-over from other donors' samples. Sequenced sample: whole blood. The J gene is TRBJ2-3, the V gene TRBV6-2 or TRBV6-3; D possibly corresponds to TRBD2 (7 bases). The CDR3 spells CASTEQGGGVDTQYF. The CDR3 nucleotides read TGTGCCAGCACTGAACAGGGAGGGGGTGTGGATACGCAGTATTTT.